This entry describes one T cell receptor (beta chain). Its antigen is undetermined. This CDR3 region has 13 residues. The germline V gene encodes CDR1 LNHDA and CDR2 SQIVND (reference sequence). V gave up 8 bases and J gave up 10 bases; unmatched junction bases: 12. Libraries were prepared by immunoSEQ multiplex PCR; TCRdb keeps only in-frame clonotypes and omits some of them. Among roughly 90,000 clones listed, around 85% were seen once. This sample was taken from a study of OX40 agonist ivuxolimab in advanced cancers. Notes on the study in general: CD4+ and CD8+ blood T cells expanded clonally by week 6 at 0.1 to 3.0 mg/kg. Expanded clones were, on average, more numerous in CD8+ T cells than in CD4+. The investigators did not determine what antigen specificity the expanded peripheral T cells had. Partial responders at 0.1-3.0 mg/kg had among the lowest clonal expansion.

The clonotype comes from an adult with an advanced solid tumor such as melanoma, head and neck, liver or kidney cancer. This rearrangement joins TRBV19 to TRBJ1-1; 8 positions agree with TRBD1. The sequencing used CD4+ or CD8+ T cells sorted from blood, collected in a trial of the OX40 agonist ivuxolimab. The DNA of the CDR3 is TGTGCCAGTGGCGGGACAGGATTAGCTCGAGCTTTCTTT. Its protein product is CASGGTGLARAFF.